This TCR beta chain was documented in a study of post-analysis software for immune sequencing data. Study results and limitations: In patients, roughly 5 TRBV segments were more frequent than in controls, with TRBV5-6, TRBV5-1 and TRBV20-1 among them. Pronounced co-clustering by F measure was evident among identically batched samples. Multiple sclerosis patients showed significantly lower normalized Chao1 diversity than controls did.

This clonotype has more than one count but fewer than ten. Its target is unknown. The CDR3 contains 14 residues. V was shortened by 4 bases and J by 5 bases, with 14 bases between the two germline ends. Germline V gene lookup returns CDR1 LGHDT and CDR2 YNNKEL (reference sequence). Unique-molecular-identifier-tagged TCR beta cDNA libraries were used. Around 500,000 cDNA molecules were obtained per 1 to 10 million input T cells. TCRdb fed the PCR reads into MiXCR, producing one record per CDR3 protein. Of 150,000 to 200,000 distinct CDR3 sequences listed, around 28% are singletons. Material: blood. This receptor was obtained from a girl aged 5 to 17 with multiple sclerosis. This sequence joins TRBV3-1 and TRBJ1-1; perhaps TRBD1 as D (5 bases). CDR3 in amino acids: CASSPSQGRTEAFF. CDR3 DNA sequence: TGTGCCAGCAGCCCGTCCCAGGGTAGAACTGAAGCTTTCTTT.